This T cell receptor (beta chain) comes out of a study of T cell responses to AZD1222 COVID-19 vaccine (dated by TCRdb to the early 2020s). Broadly, across the study: AZD1222 recipients given second doses at about 4 weeks or at about 12 weeks were pooled, since spike-specific TCR depth and breadth were not found to differ between the two schedules. TCR sequencing covered roughly 230 trial participants: roughly 200 given two doses of AZD1222 and around 25 given two doses of MenACWY control vaccine. Enrollment into the trials was organized by age into subgroups of 18-55, 56-69 and 70-plus years, and those subgroups contained approximately 150, 30 and 60 TCR-sequenced participants, respectively.

The CDR3 holds 16 amino acids from the cysteine to the phenylalanine. Only the CDR3 region is kept as DNA, spanning 48 bases read in frame from base 1. Unmatched junction bases come to 10, with V trimmed by 4 bases and J by 4 bases. CDR1 and CDR2 are read off the germline V gene as SGHVS and FNYEAQ. Per the publication, the time point label means: baseline before first vaccination. Vaccinee samples came from UK trials COV001 and COV002, including a single-blind randomized controlled phase 2/3 trial of AZD1222 (ChAdOx1 nCoV-19) in healthy adults. For TCRbeta chain sequencing, PBMC samples were collected from trial participants at day 0 and at day 28 after the second dose. General conclusions and limits of the study: Conclusions about previously exposed vaccinees are limited because only a handful of AZD1222 recipients were SARS-CoV-2 seropositive at baseline. Because no day 14 peak-response samples were available, the repertoires could be characterized only after the peak T cell response. The 56-69-year group was small, and its depth increase did not reach significance, likely because of low power. Participants were mostly white British and included more females than males, and it was suggested by the authors that clonal diversity may have been underestimated. Reportedly, close to half of the unique spike-specific TCRs recognized epitopes lying outside the regions that are mutated in the B.1.351 and B.1.1.7 variants. The whole spike protein was spanned by vaccine-associated CD4 TCRs, and dominant responses were seen in regions 160-218 and 743-854. After two AZD1222 doses, both the breadth and the depth of spike-specific TCRs were significantly higher than at day 0 and than in MenACWY recipients.

The CDR3 regions of human TCRbeta chains were subjected to immunosequencing. The authors' analysis ran thus. TCRs in the repertoires were matched against a reference library of SARS-CoV-2-specific TCRs that had been generated with the MIRA antigen-specificity platform. Breadth was defined as the fraction of unique TCRs that were SARS-CoV-2-associated, and depth was defined as the fraction of total T cells that were SARS-CoV-2-associated. Using the MIRA data, each spike-specific TCR was mapped to the spike region that the TCR reacts to and placed in a CD4 or CD8 class. Log10-transformed breadth and depth values were compared by one-way ANOVA with Sidak's multiple comparisons tests. The table was pulled from immuneACCESS by TCRdb, which kept in-frame rearrangements only. Such tables lose some clones; where checked, under half of the loss comes from unresolved V genes, and the rest has no known cause. The V and J calls and clone size are taken from that table; D and trimming were inferred from the DNA. The sample table shows 170,000 or so clones, and 90% are seen once. The ten biggest clones cover approximately 3% of the sample.

A note on this clone: Its binding antigen is unknown. Per-nucleotide qualities are absent, and no much larger clonotype sits a single base away.

This sequence was found in an adult in good health. The chain employs TRBV7-6 and TRBJ2-3, and 8 junctional nucleotides match TRBD1. The specimen comprised peripheral blood, sampled on day 0 of AZD1222 vaccination. The nucleotide sequence is TGTGCCAGCAGCTCATCGGGGACACAGGGGGCAGATACGCAGTATTTT. The translation is CASSSSGTQGADTQYF.